A selection of T cell receptor beta chains follows, all from one sample in a study of regulatory T cells in long-lasting Graves disease. TCRdb ran MiXCR on the multiplex PCR reads and lists one entry per CDR3 protein. Among 550,000 to 600,000 distinct CDR3 sequences listed, about 16% were seen once. This sample was shared with a second study, whose subject was T cells in Graves' hyperthyroidism and ophthalmopathy.

This sample comprised peripheral blood mononuclear cells (PBMCs), obtained at new diagnosis, from a patient treated with antithyroid drugs. These receptors were taken from a man younger than 30 with Graves disease. Each CDR3 is given without its conserved first and last residue.

len	v_gene	j_gene	CDR3aa
16	TRBV7-8	TRBJ2-1	ASRRSLAGGKRDNEQF
11	TRBV30	TRBJ2-1	AWSSPVGHEQF
13	TRBV27	TRBJ2-6	ASSFQKPGANVLT
13	TRBV20-1	TRBJ1-2	SARDPDREAYGYT
13	TRBV18	TRBJ2-2	ASSPDRLSTGELF
16	TRBV7-7	TRBJ2-2	ASSPQGWGALNTGELF
13	TRBV12-3/TRBV12-4	TRBJ2-7	ASSSDRDSSYEQY
10	TRBV3-1	TRBJ1-4	ASSPKGRRLF
15	TRBV6-5	TRBJ2-2	ASSFPGQVGGTGELF
10	TRBV6-4	TRBJ1-1	ASRSDGVEAF
14	TRBV28	TRBJ2-5	ASSWTGVADQETQY
13	TRBV27	TRBJ2-5	ASSGYEDRVKTQY
12	TRBV19	TRBJ1-1	ASRGQGWDTEAF
14	TRBV4-1	TRBJ1-5	ASSAQGRLSNQPQH
12	TRBV29-1	TRBJ2-7	SVESRTASYEQY
11	TRBV7-8	TRBJ2-5	ASSRTRRETQY
12	TRBV12-3/TRBV12-4	TRBJ2-4	ASTLDLAKNIQY
13	TRBV12-3/TRBV12-4	TRBJ2-7	AIRGGQGAMNEQY
14	TRBV5-1	TRBJ2-2	ASRGHPYSVTGELF
13	TRBV20-1	TRBJ1-3	SAITGQYGGNTIY
11	TRBV7-9	TRBJ2-7	ASSLKTAQEQY
14	TRBV20-1	TRBJ2-1	SAPGLTSGSYNEQF
12	TRBV5-6	TRBJ1-2	AYHLRDRNYGYT
11	TRBV4-1	TRBJ2-1	ASSQPGLVEQF